This T cell receptor beta chain is drawn from a study of T cells in Graves' hyperthyroidism and ophthalmopathy. The CDR3 is 18 residues long. With 1 base removed from V and 0 bases from J, the gap between germline ends came to 19 bases. Germline V CDR1 and CDR2: SGHRS, YFSETQ. The investigators amplified TCR beta CDR3 regions from RNA transcripts. The HTBI primer set drove a first-round RT-PCR of the TCR CDR3. Using its own MiXCR run on the multiplex PCR reads, TCRdb lists one record per CDR3 protein. The data hold approximately 400,000 distinct CDR3 sequences, with 19% observed a single time. Ten or more counts support this clonotype.

The TCR sequence derives from a woman between 18 and 29 years old with Graves' hyperthyroidism. This chain joins TRBV5-1 and TRBJ1-1; D remains ambiguous. Sequenced input: blood. CDR3 sequence: CASSLRALGRAMNTEAFF. The CDR3 nucleotides are TGCGCCAGCAGCTTGCGGGCTCTTGGTAGAGCTATGAACACTGAAGCTTTCTTT.